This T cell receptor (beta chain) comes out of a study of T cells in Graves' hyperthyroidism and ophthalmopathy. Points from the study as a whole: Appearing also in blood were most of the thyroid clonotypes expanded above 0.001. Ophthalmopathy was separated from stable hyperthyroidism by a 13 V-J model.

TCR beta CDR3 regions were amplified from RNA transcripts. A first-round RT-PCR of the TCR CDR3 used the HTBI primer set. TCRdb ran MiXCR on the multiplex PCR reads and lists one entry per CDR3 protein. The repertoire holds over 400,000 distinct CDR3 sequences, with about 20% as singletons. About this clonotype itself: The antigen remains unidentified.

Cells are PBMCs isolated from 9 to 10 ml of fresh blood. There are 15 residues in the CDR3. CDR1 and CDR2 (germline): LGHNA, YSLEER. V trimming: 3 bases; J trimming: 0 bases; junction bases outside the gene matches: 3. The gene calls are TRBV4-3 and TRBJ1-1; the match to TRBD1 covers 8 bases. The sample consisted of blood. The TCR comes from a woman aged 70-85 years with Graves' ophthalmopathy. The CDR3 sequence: CASSQTTGVNTEAFF. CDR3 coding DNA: TGCGCCAGCAGCCAGACGACAGGGGTGAACACTGAAGCTTTCTTT.